These T cell receptor beta chains were read from a single sample in a study of cytomegalovirus exposure and HLA in healthy donors. TCRdb's table, derived via immunoSEQ multiplex PCR, lists solely in-frame clones and lacks some. The sample consists of about 120,000 clones, approximately 76% of them appearing once. Sequencing used PBMCs. The receptor source for this set is a man aged 55 to 70 in good health and CMV-seropositive. CDR3s include the opening cysteine and the closing phenylalanine or tryptophan. The D gene is left open where the match is weak. A row's size may be missing; if present it is once, few, many or a size class.

j_call clone_size cdr3_length v_call d_call cdr3_aa cdr3_nt
TRBJ2-3 NA 16 TRBV6-1 NA CASSELRQPSTDTQYF TGTGCCAGCAGTGAACTGCGACAGCCGAGCACAGATACGCAGTATTTT
TRBJ1-1 NA 17 TRBV19 TRBD1 CASSRSQRQGAITEAFF TGTGCCAGTAGTAGGTCCCAGCGACAGGGGGCGATCACTGAAGCTTTCTTT
TRBJ2-1 few 13 TRBV7-3 TRBD1 CASSPTGVNEQFF TGTGCCAGCAGCCCGACAGGGGTCAATGAGCAGTTCTTC
TRBJ1-5 NA 14 TRBV6-1 NA CASSESGAYQPQHF TGTGCCAGCAGTGAGTCAGGGGCCTATCAGCCCCAGCATTTT
TRBJ2-3 NA 14 TRBV5-1 TRBD2 CASSSGSTADTQYF TGCGCCAGCTCCAGCGGGAGTACCGCAGATACGCAGTATTTT
TRBJ2-1 few 14 TRBV9 NA CASSPTAGPSEQFF TGTGCCAGCAGCCCTACCGCAGGGCCTAGTGAGCAGTTCTTC
TRBJ1-2 NA 13 TRBV7-8 NA CASSQETVYGYTF TGTGCCAGCAGCCAAGAGACAGTCTATGGCTACACCTTC
TRBJ2-7 few 14 TRBV10-2 TRBD1 CASSYRQGENEQYF TGCGCCAGCAGTTATAGACAGGGCGAGAACGAGCAGTACTTC
TRBJ1-2 NA 15 TRBV30 NA CAWRTRVHENYGYTF TGTGCCTGGAGAACCCGGGTTCATGAGAACTATGGCTACACCTTC
TRBJ2-5 NA 14 TRBV30 TRBD2 CAWRGNLGGETQYF TGTGCCTGGAGGGGGAATTTGGGAGGGGAGACCCAGTACTTC
TRBJ1-1 NA 13 TRBV6-4 TRBD1 CASSGQGATEAFF TGTGCCAGCAGTGGACAGGGGGCGACTGAAGCTTTCTTT
TRBJ1-2 NA 13 TRBV19 NA CASSHRINYGYTF TGTGCCAGTAGTCACAGGATTAACTATGGCTACACCTTC
TRBJ1-3 NA 14 TRBV5-1 TRBD1 CASGRTGGGNTIYF TGCGCCAGCGGCCGGACAGGGGGTGGAAACACCATATATTTT
TRBJ2-5 NA 18 TRBV28 TRBD1 CASSLLNFGTGGQETQYF TGTGCCAGCAGTTTACTTAATTTCGGGACAGGGGGGCAAGAGACCCAGTACTTC
TRBJ2-3 NA 15 TRBV5-1 TRBD1 CASNNYGTGGDTQYF TGCGCCAGCAATAACTACGGGACAGGCGGAGATACGCAGTATTTT
TRBJ1-1 few 14 TRBV7-8 TRBD1 CASRLPGQQTEAFF TGTGCCAGCAGACTCCCGGGACAGCAGACTGAAGCTTTCTTT
TRBJ2-2 few 15 TRBV29-1 TRBD2 CSVVSGRAYTGELFF TGCAGCGTGGTTAGCGGGAGGGCCTACACCGGGGAGCTGTTTTTT
TRBJ2-2 NA 14 TRBV19 NA CASSMGQNTGELFF TGTGCCAGTAGTATGGGACAGAACACCGGGGAGCTGTTTTTT
TRBJ1-2 NA 16 TRBV6-5 NA CASSYSSGAGNYGYTF TGTGCCAGCAGTTACTCTTCAGGTGCAGGGAACTATGGCTACACCTTC
TRBJ1-1 NA 15 TRBV10-3 NA CAISESRITGTEAFF TGTGCCATCAGTGAGTCGAGGATAACGGGCACTGAAGCTTTCTTT
TRBJ1-2 few 10 TRBV19 NA CATRSRGYTF TGTGCCACCCGATCCCGGGGCTACACCTTC
TRBJ2-4 once 15 TRBV4-2 TRBD2 CASSQERGSGNIQYF TGTGCCAGCAGCCAAGAGCGGGGGTCCGGAAACATTCAGTACTTC
TRBJ1-2 NA 15 TRBV7-6 TRBD1 CASSLFEDRGFGYTF TGTGCCAGCAGCTTATTCGAAGACAGGGGGTTTGGCTACACCTTC
TRBJ1-3 NA 13 TRBV5-8 NA CASSSWGRDTIYF TGTGCCAGCAGCTCCTGGGGGCGAGACACCATATATTTT
TRBJ1-4 NA 15 TRBV7-9 NA CASSSPRATNEKLFF TGTGCCAGCAGCTCCCCCAGGGCAACTAATGAAAAACTGTTTTTT
TRBJ1-4 NA 14 TRBV30 TRBD1 CAWSVGGGAKKLFF TGTGCCTGGAGTGTAGGAGGGGGCGCGAAAAAACTGTTTTTT
TRBJ1-1 NA 13 TRBV7-9 NA CASSFTGGSEAFF TGTGCCAGCAGCTTTACTGGGGGCAGTGAAGCTTTCTTT